This T cell receptor beta chain appears in the sequencing data of a study of CD8 T cells in Susac syndrome. Germline CDR1 LGHNA, CDR2 YSLEER. The J segment lost 8 bases and the V segment lost 5 bases, leaving 14 bases of the junction unmatched. This CDR3 has 16 amino acids. As regards this clonotype: Its specificity is not known.

Study-level results: Individuals included in the TCR sequencing and HLA analysis were acknowledged by the study to be relatively few in number.

Random hexamers were used to reverse transcribe an amount of about 0.45 to 1 ug RNA. By means of immunoSEQ multiplex PCR, TCR beta CDR3 spanning 54 Vbeta and 13 Jbeta underwent amplification. MiXCR, run by TCRdb on the immunoSEQ multiplex PCR reads, gives a single entry per CDR3 protein. This repertoire shows about 290,000 distinct CDR3 sequences, approximately 85% found once; its top ten account for roughly 0.22%. In blood CD8+ and CD4+ T cells, TCR beta underwent sequencing. Control patients had untreated stable or active relapsing-remitting multiple sclerosis by revised McDonald criteria. This rearrangement joins TRBV4-3 to TRBJ2-2; 7 bases fit TRBD1. Sequencing was carried out using CD8+ T cells from PBMCs. The receptor comes from a human donor with multiple sclerosis. CDR3 protein: CASSFHRDRRTGELFF. The CDR3, as DNA: TGCGCCAGCAGCTTCCACCGGGACAGACGTACGGGGGAGCTGTTTTTT.